The 3 T cell receptor beta chains given below trace back to one sample, sequenced in a study of early T cells in non-severe SARS-CoV-2 infection. TCRdb processed the 5' RACE reads anew with MiXCR; each CDR3 protein has one entry. The repertoire holds about 64,000 distinct CDR3 sequences, roughly 12% seen once, with more than 1.2% in the top ten. The source was whole blood, collected at baseline. These TCRs come from an adult who was a healthcare worker with PCR-confirmed SARS-CoV-2 infection or an uninfected control (not recorded which).

This sequence joins TRBV19 and TRBJ2-7; a possible D gene is TRBD1 (7 bases). The V end was cut by 2 bases, the J end by 3 bases, with 17 bases between. Looked up from germline, CDR1 is LNHDA and CDR2 is SQIVND (reference sequence). The CDR3 runs to 16 residues. The CDR3 DNA is TGTGCCAGTAGTATAAGTCAGGGGGGCGATTTCTACGAGCAGTACTTC. This encodes CASSISQGGDFYEQYF.

The chain carries TRBV19 and TRBJ1-5, with TRBD1 as a possible D gene (6 bases). CDR1 and CDR2 from the germline V gene are LNHDA and SQIVND (reference sequence). The CDR3 is made up of 15 amino acids. Trimming removed 4 bases at V and 5 bases at J, with 15 bases between. The CDR3: CASSTLRGGDQPQHF. DNA of the CDR3: TGTGCCAGTAGTACGCTCCGGGGGGGCGATCAGCCCCAGCATTTT.

The rearrangement uses TRBV11-2 and TRBJ2-5; a possible D gene is TRBD2 (6 bases). Per germline, CDR1 SGHAT and CDR2 FQNNGV. This CDR3 region has 14 residues. Trimming pared 3 bases from V and 9 bases from J, leaving 17 bases between. In DNA form, the CDR3 reads TGTGCCAGCAGCTTTGGCAACCTACGGAGGGCCCAGTACTTC. Translation: CASSFGNLRRAQYF.